This passage covers 24 T cell receptor beta chains from one sample sequenced in a study of response to subunit inactivated influenza vaccine. TCRdb re-called the RT-PCR reads through MiXCR, storing one row per CDR3 protein. The sample contains 700,000 to 800,000 distinct CDR3 sequences, under 20% of which appear only once. Sequences were derived from PBMCs from blood, sampled approximately 5 days after vaccination. Every receptor here comes from a man aged 45-65 years who received an inactivated influenza vaccine.

CDR3 DNA sequence: TGTGCCAGCAGCTCCCGGGACAGGGTAGATACGCAGTATTTT. As protein: CASSSRDRVDTQYF. The chain carries TRBV9 and TRBJ2-3; 9 bases are shared with TRBD1. The germline V gene has CDR1 SGDLS and CDR2 YYNGEE. V shed 4 bases, J shed 5 bases, and the junction held 5 bases outside the gene matches. The CDR3 extends over 14 amino acids.

V and J are TRBV7-2 and TRBJ2-1, with 9 bases that match TRBD2. The CDR3 consists of 15 residues. V lost 1 base to trimming and J lost 8 bases; unmatched junction nucleotides: 6. CDR1 and CDR2 (germline): SGHTA, FQGNSA. The CDR3 loop is CASSLGLAGRDEQFF. The CDR3 DNA reads TGTGCCAGCAGCTTAGGCCTAGCGGGAAGGGATGAGCAGTTCTTC.

This clonotype was seen a few times. The rearrangement joins TRBV20-1 to TRBJ2-5, with unresolved D. Looked up from germline, CDR1 is DFQATT and CDR2 is SNEGSKA (reference sequence). V lost 3 bases and J lost 3, with 11 bases in between. This CDR3 region has 13 residues. The CDR3 DNA reads as TGCAGTGCTAGGATGTGGCCAGAAGAGACCCAGTACTTC. Protein: CSARMWPEETQYF.

The chain recombines TRBV7-9 with TRBJ1-2; 9 bases are a match to TRBD1. CDR3 length: 15 amino acids. CDR1 and CDR2 (germline): SEHNR, FQNEAQ (reference sequence). V trimming: 0 bases; J trimming: 6 bases; junction bases outside the gene matches: 5. CDR3 in amino acids: CASSLATGTGHGYTF. The CDR3 DNA reads TGTGCCAGCAGCTTAGCCACCGGGACAGGGCATGGCTACACCTTC.

This clonotype was seen more than once but under ten times. The CDR3 loop reads CATGVGANVLTF. The CDR3 bases are TGCGCGACGGGGGTAGGGGCCAACGTCCTGACTTTC. V and J are TRBV10-2 and TRBJ2-6, with D perhaps matching TRBD2 (6 bases). Germline-derived CDR1 and CDR2 are WSHSY and SAAADI. The CDR3 has 12 residues.

The table lists this clonotype with a few counts. The rearrangement joins TRBV20-1 to TRBJ2-1, with 8 positions matching TRBD1. Germline CDR1 and CDR2: DFQATT and SNEGSKA (reference sequence). V gave up 3 bases and J gave up 2 bases; unmatched junction bases: 3. This CDR3 comprises 14 residues. Written as DNA, the CDR3 is TGCAGTGCTAGGGGGACAGGTACCTACAATGAGCAGTTCTTC. As protein: CSARGTGTYNEQFF.

This clonotype has at least ten counts. The chain uses TRBV5-1 and TRBJ1-1, with a weak D call TRBD1 (5 bases). This CDR3 spans 16 amino acids. The germline V and J ends were trimmed by 0 bases and 4 bases, with 16 bases remaining between them. Germline loops: CDR1 SGHRS, CDR2 YFSETQ. CDR3 bases: TGCGCCAGCAGCTTGGGTTCTTCTGGGGCGGCCACTGAAGCTTTCTTT. It specifies CASSLGSSGAATEAFF.

This rearrangement joins TRBV20-1 to TRBJ2-7; 9 positions match TRBD1. J was trimmed by 5 bases and V by 0 bases; bases with no gene match: 8. Germline CDR1 reads DFQATT; CDR2 reads SNEGSKA (reference sequence). This CDR3 is 15 amino acids long. The CDR3 loop is CSARDGTGFGNEQYF. CDR3 bases: TGCAGTGCTAGAGACGGGACAGGGTTTGGTAACGAGCAGTACTTC.

The chain recombines TRBV5-6 with TRBJ2-5; 9 nucleotides line up with TRBD1. Germline V gene data show CDR1 as SGHDT and CDR2 as YYEEEE. There are 18 residues in the CDR3. Trimming cost V 1 base and J 3 bases; bases outside gene matches: 13. CDR3 amino acids: CASSLFGTGRIFEETQYF. In DNA form, the CDR3 reads TGTGCCAGCAGCTTGTTCGGGACAGGGAGGATATTCGAAGAGACCCAGTACTTC.

The table lists this clonotype with a few counts. This chain uses TRBV20-1 with TRBJ2-7; perhaps TRBD1 as D (6 bases). Germline-derived CDR1 and CDR2 are DFQATT and SNEGSKA (reference sequence). This CDR3 region has 14 residues. V lost 3 bases and J 4 bases, leaving 16 bases between the germline ends. CDR3 amino acids: CSARQAGAGYEQYF. CDR3 sequence (DNA): TGCAGTGCTAGGCAAGCAGGGGCTGGTTACGAGCAGTACTTC.

The V gene is TRBV12-3 or TRBV12-4, the J gene TRBJ2-1; 10 nucleotides line up with TRBD2. The CDR3 contains 15 residues. V was pared by 6 bases and J by 3 bases, with 5 bases of the junction left unmatched. The DNA of the CDR3 is TGTGCCAGCAGGGAAAGCGGGGGGGACTACAATGAGCAGTTCTTC. This translates into CASRESGGDYNEQFF.

This clonotype has just a few counts. The chain uses TRBV5-1 and TRBJ1-4; D is undetermined. CDR3 length: 15 amino acids. Trimming removed 0 bases at V and 2 bases at J, with 8 bases between. Germline V lookup: CDR1 SGHRS, CDR2 YFSETQ. CDR3 sequence (DNA): TGCGCCAGCAGCTTGGACGGGGTTACTAATGAAAAACTGTTTTTT. It translates to CASSLDGVTNEKLFF. Full variable domain (rest looked up from reference TRBV5-1 and TRBJ1-4): KAGVTQTPRYLIKTRGQQVTLSCSPISGHRSVSWYQQTPGQGLQFLFEYFSETQRNKGNFPGRFSGRQFSNSRSEMNVSTLELGDSALYLCASSLDGVTNEKLFFGSGTQLSVL.

This clonotype was seen a few times. The chain combines TRBV5-1 with TRBJ2-7; 12 nucleotides align to TRBD2. Per the germline V gene, CDR1 is SGHRS and CDR2 is YFSETQ. Germline trimming cut 6 bases from V and 6 bases from J; bases unmatched to any gene: 7. This CDR3 is built from 14 residues. The CDR3 sequence: CASTLAGGIGEQYF. The DNA of the CDR3 is TGCGCCAGCACCCTAGCGGGGGGGATCGGCGAGCAGTACTTC.

This clonotype was counted a few times. The DNA for the CDR3 is TGTGCCAGCAGCATGGACTTCTATACGCAGTATTTT. Translated, it gives CASSMDFYTQYF. The chain employs TRBV7-9 and TRBJ2-3, with D possibly TRBD2 on 5 matching bases. Germline V lookup: CDR1 SEHNR, CDR2 FQNEAQ (reference sequence). The CDR3 covers 12 residues. V lost 5 bases, J lost 7 bases, and 10 bases lay in between.

This clonotype was detected a few times. J is TRBJ2-5 and V is TRBV6-5, with D possibly TRBD2 on 6 matching bases. Germline V gene lookup returns CDR1 MNHEY and CDR2 SVGAGI. With 0 bases removed from V and 2 bases from J, the gap between germline ends came to 22 bases. The CDR3 loop spans 19 amino acids. The DNA of the CDR3 is TGTGCCAGCAGTTACTCGGGAATAGCGGAATCGGCGAATCAAGAGACCCAGTACTTC. It specifies CASSYSGIAESANQETQYF.

This clonotype was detected a few times. CDR3 bases: TGTGCCAGCAGTGCGAGGGAACTGGATACGCAGTATTTT. Amino acid sequence: CASSARELDTQYF. This chain links TRBV2 with TRBJ2-3, with D perhaps TRBD2 (5 bases). CDR3 length equals 13 residues. Trimming left V 4 bases short and J 6 bases short, with 11 bases between. Germline assignment: CDR1 SNHLY and CDR2 FYNNEI.

There are many counts of this clonotype. The chain is built from TRBV4-2 and TRBJ1-6, with a possible D match to TRBD1 (5 bases). CDR3 length: 16 amino acids. Trimming shortened V by 2 bases and J by 8 bases, and 16 bases separated the two germline ends. Germline V gene data show CDR1 as LGHNA and CDR2 as YNFKEQ. DNA for the CDR3: TGTGCCAGCAGCCAATTCCTTCAGGGTGGGGATTCACCCCTCCACTTT. This encodes CASSQFLQGGDSPLHF.

This chain links TRBV20-1 with TRBJ2-2; D gene uncertain. The length of the CDR3 is 11 residues. V was trimmed by 6 bases and J by 6 bases, leaving 8 bases between them. Germline V gene sequence: CDR1 DFQATT, CDR2 SNEGSKA (reference sequence). The CDR3 spells CSALVAGELFF. CDR3 DNA sequence: TGCAGTGCCCTAGTGGCCGGGGAGCTGTTTTTT.

Many counts were recorded for this clonotype. This sequence joins TRBV20-1 and TRBJ1-1, with a tentative D call TRBD1 (5 bases). V lost 5 bases to trimming and J lost 4 bases, with 23 bases between them. This CDR3 spans 16 amino acids. Germline CDR1 reads DFQATT; CDR2 reads SNEGSKA (reference sequence). CDR3 in DNA: TGCAGTGCTCGTGGGACCGTTCTACCGGGCGCCACTGAAGCTTTCTTT. This gives the protein CSARGTVLPGATEAFF.

The chain has TRBV2 and TRBJ1-2, with D unresolved. Trimming took off 5 bases at V and 1 base at J, with 5 bases between the two ends. This CDR3 spans 12 amino acids. CDR1 is SNHLY, CDR2 FYNNEI, per germline. CDR3 amino acids: CASSTHNYGYTF. CDR3 in DNA: TGTGCCAGCAGTACCCATAACTATGGCTACACCTTC.

This clonotype came up a few times. Written as DNA, the CDR3 is TGCAGTGCTAGTTATGGCAACTATGGCTACACCTTC. Translation: CSASYGNYGYTF. The rearrangement joins TRBV20-1 to TRBJ1-2; no clear D. V lost 3 bases and J 2 bases, leaving 7 bases between the germline ends. This CDR3 has 12 residues. CDR1 and CDR2 from the germline V gene are DFQATT and SNEGSKA (reference sequence).

In its sample, this clonotype was seen a few times. The chain has TRBV6-2 or TRBV6-3 and TRBJ2-7; perhaps TRBD2 as D (6 bases). Trimming took 0 bases from V and 6 from J, leaving 9 bases between them. Germline V lookup: CDR1 MNHEY, CDR2 SVGEGT. The CDR3 runs to 13 residues. CDR3 residues: CASSYSGLPEQYF. In DNA form, the CDR3 reads TGTGCCAGCAGTTACTCTGGACTACCCGAGCAGTACTTC.

This clonotype turned up a few times. The chain recombines TRBV7-2 with TRBJ2-1, with unresolved D. Trimming left V 1 base short and J 14 bases short, with 12 bases between. The CDR3 sequence is 12 residues long. CDR1 is SGHTA and CDR2 is FQGNSA in the germline V gene. CDR3 DNA: TGTGCCAGCAGCTTAGACCTCCGGGTGGAGTTCTTC. This codes for CASSLDLRVEFF.

The chain carries TRBV5-1 and TRBJ1-1; 11 nucleotides match TRBD1. CDR3 size: 15 residues. Germline V lookup: CDR1 SGHRS, CDR2 YFSETQ. Trimming removed 3 bases from V and 4 bases from J; junction bases left unmatched: 5. The CDR3 DNA sequence: TGCGCCAGCAGCTCCGGACAGGGGGCCTTCACTGAAGCTTTCTTT. This codes for CASSSGQGAFTEAFF.